The 30 T cell receptor beta chains reported below all come from one sample, sequenced in a study of T cell responses to AZD1222 COVID-19 vaccine. Sequenced by immunoSEQ multiplex PCR; TCRdb stores in-frame clones only, minus some. This repertoire shows 150,000 to 250,000 clones, roughly 92% found once; its top ten account for more than 0.8%. Sample: peripheral blood, taken 28 days after the second AZD1222 dose. These receptors all come from an adult who received the AZD1222 COVID-19 vaccine.

This chain links TRBV5-4 with TRBJ1-1; D gene ambiguous. This CDR3 comprises 13 residues. The ends were cut back, 4 bases at V and 2 bases at J, with 9 bases in the middle. Germline V lookup: CDR1 SGHNT, CDR2 YYREEE (reference sequence). The CDR3 loop reads CASSETFNTEAFF. The CDR3 bases are TGTGCCAGCAGCGAGACATTTAACACTGAAGCTTTCTTT.

V gene TRBV30 combines with J gene TRBJ1-1; D remains ambiguous. The CDR3 covers 13 residues. Germline lookup yields CDR1 GTSNPN and CDR2 SVGIG (reference sequence). V dropped 3 bases and J dropped 1 base, with 9 bases sitting between them. DNA for the CDR3: TGTGCCTGGAGAACCCTCAGGAACACTGAAGCTTTCTTT. The encoded protein is CAWRTLRNTEAFF.

V is TRBV10-1 and J is TRBJ1-6; D gene uncertain. The CDR3 consists of 14 residues. Per germline, CDR1 WNHNN and CDR2 SYGVQD (reference sequence). The V and J ends lost 3 bases and 5 bases respectively, with 8 bases between them. This chain's CDR3 is CASSEGLDNSPLHF. The CDR3 DNA sequence: TGCGCCAGCAGTGAAGGTTTGGATAATTCACCCCTCCACTTT.

The chain combines TRBV28 with TRBJ1-1, with unresolved D. With 2 bases removed from V and 4 bases from J, the gap between germline ends came to 11 bases. Germline loops: CDR1 MDHEN, CDR2 SYDVKM. There are 14 residues in the CDR3. CDR3 protein: CASSLAPRRTEAFF. The CDR3 DNA follows: TGTGCCAGCAGTTTAGCCCCCCGTCGCACTGAAGCTTTCTTT.

The chain combines TRBV6-1 with TRBJ1-2; D not certain. From germline, CDR1 is MNHNS and CDR2 SASEGT. V was trimmed by 3 bases and J by 4 bases, leaving 6 bases between them. The CDR3 runs 12 residues. CDR3 DNA: TGTGCCAGCAGTGACAAACCCTATGGCTACACCTTC. It yields the protein CASSDKPYGYTF.

The gene calls are TRBV5-1 and TRBJ1-1, with a weak D call TRBD1 (5 bases). The V end lost 4 bases, the J end lost 3 bases, and 16 bases lay between the germline ends. The CDR3 extends over 15 amino acids. The germline V gene has CDR1 SGHRS and CDR2 YFSETQ. This CDR3 reads CASSVDSLSYTEAFF. The CDR3 DNA sequence: TGCGCCAGCAGCGTCGACAGTTTGTCGTACACTGAAGCTTTCTTT.

This chain connects TRBV10-2 to TRBJ2-7; TRBD2 agrees at 7 bases. This CDR3 has 12 residues. Germline V gene lookup returns CDR1 WSHSY and CDR2 SAAADI. The trim removed 2 bases at V and 12 bases at J, leaving 7 bases unmatched. The CDR3 sequence is CASSEIGTSAYF. CDR3 in DNA: TGCGCCAGCAGTGAGATAGGAACTAGCGCGTACTTC.

The V gene is TRBV5-6, the J gene TRBJ1-4, with TRBD1 as a possible D gene (5 bases). Per the germline V gene, CDR1 is SGHDT and CDR2 is YYEEEE. The V end was cut by 0 bases, the J end by 5 bases, with 11 bases between. The CDR3 loop spans 15 amino acids. This chain's CDR3 is CASSLAGTENEKLFF. Written as DNA, the CDR3 is TGTGCCAGCAGCTTGGCGGGGACGGAGAATGAAAAACTGTTTTTT.

This rearrangement joins TRBV15 to TRBJ2-1; D may be TRBD1 (6 bases). Deletions cut 4 bases from V and 3 bases from J, with 16 bases between. CDR1 and CDR2 (germline): LNHNV, YYDKDF (reference sequence). The CDR3 totals 16 residues. CDR3 sequence reads: CATSNLDRPFYNEQFF. Here the CDR3 DNA reads TGTGCCACCAGCAACTTAGACAGGCCTTTCTACAATGAGCAGTTCTTC.

The chain employs TRBV5-4 and TRBJ2-5; D is uncertain. V was cut by 4 bases and J by 2 bases, with 3 bases left in between. Germline values: CDR1 SGHNT, CDR2 YYREEE (reference sequence). This CDR3 spans 11 amino acids. The CDR3 loop is CASSQQETQYF. The CDR3 DNA sequence: TGTGCCAGCAGCCAGCAAGAGACCCAGTACTTC.

This clone was seen once. J is TRBJ1-1 and V is TRBV12-3 or TRBV12-4; D gene ambiguous. Trimming stripped 2 bases from V and 7 bases from J, with 8 bases between. This CDR3 contains 12 residues. This CDR3 is CASSLNLHEAFF. CDR3 bases: TGTGCCAGCAGTTTAAATTTGCATGAAGCTTTCTTT.

J is TRBJ1-5 and V is TRBV7-9; D is perhaps TRBD1 (5 bases). Looked up from germline, CDR1 is SEHNR and CDR2 is FQNEAQ (reference sequence). The ends were cut back, 5 bases at V and 3 bases at J, with 14 bases in the middle. The CDR3 has 15 residues. The CDR3 protein is CASSPGGSVNQPQHF. Here the CDR3 DNA reads TGTGCCAGCAGCCCCGGGGGGAGCGTCAATCAGCCCCAGCATTTT.

The rearrangement links TRBV28 to TRBJ1-3; tentative D call: TRBD1 (6 bases). Deletions cut 5 bases from V and 4 bases from J, with 12 bases between. The CDR3 sequence is 14 residues long. The germline V gene encodes CDR1 MDHEN and CDR2 SYDVKM. The CDR3 sequence: CASSPGVAGNTIYF. The CDR3 DNA reads as TGTGCCAGCAGTCCAGGGGTAGCGGGAAACACCATATATTTT.

The J gene is TRBJ1-2, the V gene TRBV7-2; D not certain. Germline CDR1 and CDR2: SGHTA and FQGNSA. This CDR3 contains 14 residues. The V gene lost 0 bases and the J gene lost 6 bases, with 11 bases spanning the gap. This CDR3 reads CASSLAGPGNGYTF. The CDR3 DNA sequence: TGTGCCAGCAGCTTAGCTGGGCCAGGCAATGGCTACACCTTC. The full variable domain, rest sourced from reference TRBV7-2 and TRBJ1-2, is GAGVSQSPSNKVTEKGKDVELRCDPISGHTALYWYRQSLGQGLEFLIYFQGNSAPDKSGLPSDRFSAERTGGSVSTLTIQRTQQEDSAVYLCASSLAGPGNGYTFGSGTRLTVV.

The chain carries TRBV10-2 and TRBJ1-2; no clear D. CDR3 size: 13 residues. Trimming cost V 3 bases and J 8 bases, with 13 bases left between them. Germline CDR1 WSHSY, CDR2 SAAADI. The CDR3 sequence: CASSDQAGEGYTF. CDR3 coding DNA: TGCGCCAGCAGTGACCAGGCAGGCGAAGGCTACACCTTC.

The chain recombines TRBV3-1 (or the pseudogene TRBV3-2) with TRBJ2-1, with D possibly TRBD1 on 5 matching bases. Germline values: CDR1 LGHDT, CDR2 YNNKEL (reference sequence). V was cut by 5 bases and J by 10 bases, with 15 bases left in between. This CDR3 has 13 residues. The CDR3 here is CASSGIRQIEQFF. DNA of the CDR3: TGTGCCAGCAGCGGAATCCGACAGATCGAGCAGTTCTTC.

The J gene is TRBJ1-4, the V gene TRBV27; 12 bases match TRBD1. The CDR3 contains 14 residues. Trimming took 4 bases from V and 10 from J; bases not matched to a gene: 4. The germline V gene has CDR1 MNHEY and CDR2 SMNVEV (reference sequence). CDR3 nucleotide sequence: TGTGCCAGCAGTTCGGGACAGGGGGCTCTAAAACTGTTTTTT. This gives the protein CASSSGQGALKLFF.

The table lists this clone with a few counts. The V gene is TRBV6-5, the J gene TRBJ1-4; a weak D match, TRBD1 (5 bases). Trimming pared 1 base from V and 5 bases from J, leaving 5 bases between. Germline CDR1 and CDR2: MNHEY and SVGAGI. The CDR3 has 13 amino acids. The CDR3 here is CASSYYRNEKLFF. CDR3 DNA sequence: TGTGCCAGCAGTTACTACAGGAATGAAAAACTGTTTTTT.

As regards this clone: Its ends do not fully match the called genes, so a read error is possible. CDR3 sequence reads: CASSIAENIQYF. The CDR3 DNA is TGTGCCAGCAGCATAGCGGAAAACATTCAGTACTTC. The V call is TRBV7-9, the J call TRBJ2-4; tentative D call: TRBD2 (6 bases). CDR3 length: 12 residues. Germline-derived CDR1 and CDR2 are SEHNR and FQNEAQ (reference sequence).

The genes are TRBV20-1 and TRBJ1-1; possibly TRBD1 for D (5 bases). The CDR3 length is 17 residues. V was clipped by 3 bases and J by 5 bases, with 25 bases between them. CDR1 is DFQATT, CDR2 SNEGSKA, per germline (reference sequence). CDR3 nucleotides: TGCAGTGCTAGTCGTTTCGGGACGGTGGGGATGATGACTGAAGCTTTCTTT. Its translation: CSASRFGTVGMMTEAFF.

This sequence joins TRBV12-5 and TRBJ2-2, with a possible D match to TRBD2 (5 bases). The ends were cut back, 7 bases at V and 1 base at J, with 10 bases in the middle. Germline-derived CDR1 and CDR2 are LGHNT and FRNRAP. The CDR3 contains 14 residues. The chain's CDR3 is CASAPGVNTGELFF. In nucleotides, the CDR3 is TGTGCTAGTGCCCCCGGGGTGAACACCGGGGAGCTGTTTTTT.

The rearrangement links TRBV5-4 to TRBJ2-3, with no clear D. V lost 4 bases and J lost 0, with 9 bases in between. Germline loops: CDR1 SGHNT, CDR2 YYREEE (reference sequence). CDR3 length: 14 residues. The CDR3 loop is CASSPDVSTDTQYF. In DNA form, the CDR3 reads TGTGCCAGCAGCCCGGACGTAAGCACAGATACGCAGTATTTT.

This clone was seen only a few times. The chain carries TRBV19 and TRBJ1-6, with D tentatively TRBD1 (5 bases). Germline CDR1 is LNHDA and CDR2 is SQIVND (reference sequence). The CDR3 runs to 17 residues. Trimming pared 3 bases from V and 0 bases from J, leaving 12 bases between. The DNA of the CDR3 is TGTGCCAGTAGTATCAGCAGGGCCAGCTCCTATAATTCACCCCTCCACTTT. As protein: CASSISRASSYNSPLHF.

This chain uses TRBV6-6 with TRBJ2-7; 7 nucleotides match TRBD1. The V gene's germline CDR1 is MNHNY and CDR2 SVGAGI (reference sequence). This CDR3 has 15 amino acids. Trimming cost V 7 bases and J 1 base; bases outside gene matches: 10. The CDR3: CASTSTGTLSYEQYF. Here the CDR3 DNA reads TGTGCCAGCACCTCGACAGGGACCTTATCCTACGAGCAGTACTTC.

The chain employs TRBV7-3 and TRBJ2-3; D is unclear. This CDR3 is built from 15 residues. V was clipped by 3 bases and J by 1 base, with 11 bases between them. Germline CDR1 and CDR2: SGHTA and FQGTGA. CDR3 nucleotides: TGTGCCAGCAGCTTTTATGCAGGAGGCACAGATACGCAGTATTTT. Amino acids: CASSFYAGGTDTQYF.

This clone was observed once. Other DNA sequences in this specimen translate into the identical CDR3. V gene TRBV12-3 or TRBV12-4 combines with J gene TRBJ1-4; D gene uncertain. Trimming removed 3 bases at V and 8 bases at J, with 10 bases between. CDR3 length equals 13 residues. The CDR3 protein is CASSLGTGEKLFF. CDR3 coding DNA: TGTGCCAGCAGTTTGGGCACTGGAGAAAAACTGTTTTTT.

The V call is TRBV5-5, the J call TRBJ2-2; D uncertain. The CDR3 consists of 15 residues. V was pared by 4 bases and J by 6 bases, with 16 bases between. Germline CDR1 and CDR2: SGHKS and YYEKEE (reference sequence). CDR3 sequence reads: CASSLRHKPSGELFF. CDR3 nucleotides: TGTGCCAGCAGCCTAAGACATAAACCGTCCGGGGAGCTGTTTTTT.

V and J are TRBV9 and TRBJ2-7; D is unresolved. V was clipped by 0 bases and J by 3 bases, with 10 bases between them. The V gene's germline CDR1 is SGDLS and CDR2 YYNGEE. The CDR3 extends over 14 amino acids. The CDR3 reads CASSVAPDNYEQYF. In nucleotides, the CDR3 is TGTGCCAGCAGCGTAGCCCCGGATAACTACGAGCAGTACTTC.

A single count supports this clone. The chain is built from TRBV3-1 (or the pseudogene TRBV3-2) and TRBJ2-3, with a tentative D call TRBD2 (5 bases). Between the trimmed V and J ends, which lost 2 bases and 6 bases, there was a span of 12 bases. The germline gives CDR1 LGHDT, CDR2 YNNKEL (reference sequence). The CDR3 runs 14 residues. CDR3 sequence (DNA): TGTGCCAGCAGCCAACGCGGAGGAGAGGATACGCAGTATTTT. It codes for CASSQRGGEDTQYF.

This chain links TRBV18 with TRBJ1-1; D is perhaps TRBD1 (5 bases). The germline gives CDR1 KGHSH, CDR2 LQKENI. Trimming stripped 5 bases from V and 5 bases from J, with 9 bases between. The CDR3 consists of 12 residues. CDR3 coding DNA: TGTGCCAGCTCAGGGGGGGGAACTGAAGCTTTCTTT. Translated: CASSGGGTEAFF.